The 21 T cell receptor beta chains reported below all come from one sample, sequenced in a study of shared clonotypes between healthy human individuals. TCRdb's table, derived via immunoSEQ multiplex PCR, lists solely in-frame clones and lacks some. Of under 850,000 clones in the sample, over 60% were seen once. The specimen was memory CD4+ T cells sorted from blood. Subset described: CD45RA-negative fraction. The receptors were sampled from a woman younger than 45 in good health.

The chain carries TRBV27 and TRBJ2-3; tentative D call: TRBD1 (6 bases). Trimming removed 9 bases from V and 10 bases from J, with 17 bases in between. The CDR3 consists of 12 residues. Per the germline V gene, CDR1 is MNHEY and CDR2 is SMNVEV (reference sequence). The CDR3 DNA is TGTGCCAGTACAACAGGGAGTGGTCCGCAGTATTTT. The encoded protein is CASTTGSGPQYF.

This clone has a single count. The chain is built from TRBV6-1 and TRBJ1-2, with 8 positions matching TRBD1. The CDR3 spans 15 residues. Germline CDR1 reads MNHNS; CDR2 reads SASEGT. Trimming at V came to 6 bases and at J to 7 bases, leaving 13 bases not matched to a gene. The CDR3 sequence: CASRQRGRTGSGYTF. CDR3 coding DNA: TGTGCCAGCAGACAAAGGGGCAGGACAGGGAGTGGCTACACCTTC.

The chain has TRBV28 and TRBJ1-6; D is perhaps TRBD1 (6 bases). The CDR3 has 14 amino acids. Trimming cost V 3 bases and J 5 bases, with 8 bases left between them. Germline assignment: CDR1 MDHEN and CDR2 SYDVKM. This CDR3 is CASSLRTDNSPLHF. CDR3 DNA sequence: TGTGCCAGCAGTTTGAGGACAGATAATTCACCCCTCCACTTT.

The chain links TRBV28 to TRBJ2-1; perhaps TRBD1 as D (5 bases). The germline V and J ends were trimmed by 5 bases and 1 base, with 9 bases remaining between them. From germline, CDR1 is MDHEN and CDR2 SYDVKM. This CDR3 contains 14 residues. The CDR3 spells CASSNRFSYNEQFF. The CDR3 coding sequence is TGTGCCAGCAGTAACAGGTTTTCCTACAATGAGCAGTTCTTC.

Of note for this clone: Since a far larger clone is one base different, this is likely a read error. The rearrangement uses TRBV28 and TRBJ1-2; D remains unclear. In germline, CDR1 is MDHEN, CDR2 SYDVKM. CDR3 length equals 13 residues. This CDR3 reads CASSRYERGGYIF. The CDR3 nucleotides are TGTGCCAGCAGTCGCTACGAGCGTGGCGGCTACATCTTC.

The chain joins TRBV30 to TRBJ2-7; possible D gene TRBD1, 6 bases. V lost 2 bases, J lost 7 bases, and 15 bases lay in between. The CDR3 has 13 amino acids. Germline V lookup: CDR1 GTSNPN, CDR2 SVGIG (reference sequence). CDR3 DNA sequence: TGTGCCTGGAGTTTGGACAGCGAGAGGGAGCAGTACTTC. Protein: CAWSLDSEREQYF.

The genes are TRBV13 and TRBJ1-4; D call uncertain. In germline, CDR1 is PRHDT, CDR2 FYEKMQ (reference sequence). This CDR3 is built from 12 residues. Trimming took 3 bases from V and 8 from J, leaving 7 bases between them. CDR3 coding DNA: TGTGCCAGCAGCTTTTTCGGGGAAAAACTGTTTTTT. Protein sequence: CASSFFGEKLFF.

In nucleotides, the CDR3 is TGTGCCAGCAGGCTAGATCAGGGGGGTGCCTACAATGAGCAGTTCTTC. Residues: CASRLDQGGAYNEQFF. The genes are TRBV27 and TRBJ2-1, with TRBD1 as a possible D gene (7 bases). CDR3 length: 16 amino acids. The germline V gene encodes CDR1 MNHEY and CDR2 SMNVEV (reference sequence). The V end lost 6 bases, the J end lost 2 bases, and 17 bases lay between the germline ends.

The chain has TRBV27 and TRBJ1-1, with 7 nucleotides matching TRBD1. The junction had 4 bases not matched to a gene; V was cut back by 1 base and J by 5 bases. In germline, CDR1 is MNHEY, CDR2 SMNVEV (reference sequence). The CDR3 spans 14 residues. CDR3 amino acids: CASSLLQGRTEAFF. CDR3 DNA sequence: TGTGCCAGCAGTTTATTACAGGGGCGGACTGAAGCTTTCTTT.

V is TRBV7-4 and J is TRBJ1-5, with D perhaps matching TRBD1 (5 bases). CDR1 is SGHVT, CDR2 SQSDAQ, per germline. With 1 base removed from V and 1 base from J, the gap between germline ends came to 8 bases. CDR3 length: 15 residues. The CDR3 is CASSLDRISNQPQHF. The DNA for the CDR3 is TGTGCCAGCAGCTTAGACAGGATCAGCAATCAGCCCCAGCATTTT.

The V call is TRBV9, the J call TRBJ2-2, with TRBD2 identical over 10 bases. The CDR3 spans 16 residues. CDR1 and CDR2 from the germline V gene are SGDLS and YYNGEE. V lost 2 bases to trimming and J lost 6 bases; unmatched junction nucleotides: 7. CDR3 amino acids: CASSVLAGGAPGELFF. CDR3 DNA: TGTGCCAGCAGCGTTTTAGCGGGAGGTGCCCCCGGGGAGCTGTTTTTT. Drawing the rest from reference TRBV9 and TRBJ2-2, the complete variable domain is DSGVTQTPKHLITATGQRVTLRCSPRSGDLSVYWYQQSLDQGLQFLIQYYNGEERAKGNILERFSAQQFPDLHSELNLSSLELGDSALYFCASSVLAGGAPGELFFGEGSRLTVL.

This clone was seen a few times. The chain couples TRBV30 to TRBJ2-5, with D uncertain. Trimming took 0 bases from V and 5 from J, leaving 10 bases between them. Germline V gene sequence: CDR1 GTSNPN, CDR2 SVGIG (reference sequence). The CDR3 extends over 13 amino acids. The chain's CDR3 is CAWSVLDRETQYF. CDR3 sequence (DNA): TGTGCCTGGAGTGTACTGGATAGGGAGACCCAGTACTTC. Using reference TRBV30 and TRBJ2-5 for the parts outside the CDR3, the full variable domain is SQTIHQWPATLVQPVGSPLSLECTVEGTSNPNLYWYRQAAGRGLQLLFYSVGIGQISSEVPQNLSASRPQDRQFILSSKKLLLSDSGFYLCAWSVLDRETQYFGPGTRLLVL.

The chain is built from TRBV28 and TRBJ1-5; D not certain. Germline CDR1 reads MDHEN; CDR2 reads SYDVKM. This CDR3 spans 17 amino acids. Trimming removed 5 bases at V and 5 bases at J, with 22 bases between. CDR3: CASSHLVFRQNHQPQHF. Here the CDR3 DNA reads TGTGCCAGCAGTCACTTGGTGTTTAGGCAGAACCATCAGCCCCAGCATTTT.

Written as DNA, the CDR3 is TGTGCCAGCAGCAGGACTAGCGACCACCCAAGAGAAGGGGCCCAGTACTTC. It yields the protein CASSRTSDHPREGAQYF. V gene TRBV7-9 combines with J gene TRBJ2-5; 9 positions match TRBD2. Germline loops: CDR1 SEHNR, CDR2 FQNEAQ (reference sequence). This CDR3 has 17 residues. J was trimmed by 9 bases and V by 5 bases; bases with no gene match: 19.

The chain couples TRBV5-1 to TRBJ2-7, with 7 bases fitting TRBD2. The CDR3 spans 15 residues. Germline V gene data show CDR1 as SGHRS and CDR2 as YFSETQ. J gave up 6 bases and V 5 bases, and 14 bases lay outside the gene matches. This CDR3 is CASSQSGGPESEQYF. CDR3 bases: TGCGCCAGCAGTCAATCGGGAGGCCCGGAGAGCGAGCAGTACTTC. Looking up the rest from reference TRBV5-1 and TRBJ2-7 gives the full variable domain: KAGVTQTPRYLIKTRGQQVTLSCSPISGHRSVSWYQQTPGQGLQFLFEYFSETQRNKGNFPGRFSGRQFSNSRSEMNVSTLELGDSALYLCASSQSGGPESEQYFGPGTRLTVT.

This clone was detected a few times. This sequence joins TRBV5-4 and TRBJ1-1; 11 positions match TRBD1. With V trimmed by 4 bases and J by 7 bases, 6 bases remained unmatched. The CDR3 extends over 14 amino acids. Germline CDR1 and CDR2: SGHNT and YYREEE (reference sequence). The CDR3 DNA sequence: TGTGCCAGCAGCGTGGACAGGGGGCGAGGTGAAGCTTTCTTT. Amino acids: CASSVDRGRGEAFF.

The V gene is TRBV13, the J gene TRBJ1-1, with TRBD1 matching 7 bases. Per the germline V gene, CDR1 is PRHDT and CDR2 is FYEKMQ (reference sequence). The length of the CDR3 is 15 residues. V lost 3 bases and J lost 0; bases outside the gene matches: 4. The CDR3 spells CASSLGQSLNTEAFF. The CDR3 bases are TGTGCCAGCAGCTTGGGACAGTCTCTGAACACTGAAGCTTTCTTT.

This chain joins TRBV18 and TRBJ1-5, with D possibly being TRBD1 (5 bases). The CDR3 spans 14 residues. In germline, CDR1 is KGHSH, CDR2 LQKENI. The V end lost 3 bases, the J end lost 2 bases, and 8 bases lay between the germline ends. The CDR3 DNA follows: TGTGCCAGCTCACCGATGGGGCGCAATCAGCCCCAGCATTTT. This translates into CASSPMGRNQPQHF.

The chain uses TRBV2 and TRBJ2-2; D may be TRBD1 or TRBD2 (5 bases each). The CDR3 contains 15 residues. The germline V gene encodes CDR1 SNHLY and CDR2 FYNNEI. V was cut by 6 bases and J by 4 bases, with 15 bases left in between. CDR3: CASSPRGRGTGELFF. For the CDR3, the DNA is TGTGCCAGCAGCCCGAGGGGTAGAGGCACCGGGGAGCTGTTTTTT.

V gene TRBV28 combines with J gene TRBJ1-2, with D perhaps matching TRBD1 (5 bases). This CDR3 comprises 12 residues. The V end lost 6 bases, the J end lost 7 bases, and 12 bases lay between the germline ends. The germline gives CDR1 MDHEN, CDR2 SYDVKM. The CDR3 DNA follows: TGTGCCAGCAGAACTGCGGGGGGTGGCTACACCTTC. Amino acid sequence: CASRTAGGGYTF.

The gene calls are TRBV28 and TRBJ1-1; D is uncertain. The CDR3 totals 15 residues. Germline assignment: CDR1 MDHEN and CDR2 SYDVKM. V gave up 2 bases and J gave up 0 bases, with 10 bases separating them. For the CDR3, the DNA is TGTGCCAGCAGTTTAGCGAGCGGCATGAACACTGAAGCTTTCTTT. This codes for CASSLASGMNTEAFF. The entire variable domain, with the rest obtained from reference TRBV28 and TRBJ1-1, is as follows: DVKVTQSSRYLVKRTGEKVFLECVQDMDHENMFWYRQDPGLGLRLIYFSYDVKMKEKGDIPEGYSVSREKKERFSLILESASTNQTSMYLCASSLASGMNTEAFFGQGTRLTVV.